This T cell receptor beta chain was identified during a study of T cells after yellow fever vaccination. Notes on the study in general: It was a weaker secondary response, yet one that peaked faster, at day 5 versus 15. Most clones from primary vaccination were detected again post-booster (roughly 96% CD4, 88% CD8).

Template-switching 5'RACE yielded the TCR cDNA; a universal primer site and UMIs were added in the process. TCRdb passed the 5' RACE reads through MiXCR, listing each CDR3 protein once. The data contain under 600,000 distinct CDR3 sequences, 21% of them singletons. Germline values: CDR1 SNHLY, CDR2 FYNNEI. Trimming stripped 0 bases from V and 7 bases from J, with 7 bases between. CDR3 length: 13 amino acids. A word on this clonotype: Its target is not known.

Source: PBMCs, taken approximately 22 days after the first yellow fever vaccination. The chain recombines TRBV2 with TRBJ2-1; D remains ambiguous. The source of this sequence is a man younger than 35 who received the YFV17D yellow fever vaccine. The CDR3 sequence is CASSEAWENEQFF. In DNA, the CDR3 is TGTGCCAGCAGTGAAGCTTGGGAAAATGAGCAGTTCTTC.